Presented here are 19 T cell receptor beta chains from one specimen sequenced in a study of technical replicates of blood from a handful of donors. Assay: immunoSEQ multiplex PCR; the TCRdb copy retains only in-frame clones and omits some. The profile shows 70,000 to 85,000 clones, almost 98% of them singletons. Sequencing was performed on T cells isolated from PBMCs. The source is a human donor in good health.

The sample holds one count of this clone. This rearrangement joins TRBV7-2 to TRBJ2-7, with 7 bases that match TRBD1. Germline V gene data show CDR1 as SGHTA and CDR2 as FQGNSA. CDR3 size: 14 residues. Trimming at V came to 5 bases and at J to 5 bases, leaving 9 bases not matched to a gene. Written as DNA, the CDR3 is TGTGCCAGCAGCCCTCACAGGGGTGGAGACGAGCAGTACTTC. Its protein is CASSPHRGGDEQYF.

The chain carries TRBV7-2 and TRBJ1-2, with TRBD1 matching over 7 bases. With 3 bases clipped from V and 6 bases from J, the junction kept 4 bases outside the gene matches. CDR1 is SGHTA, CDR2 FQGNSA, per germline. CDR3 length: 13 amino acids. The CDR3 DNA sequence: TGTGCCAGCAGCTTGGGACAGCTTGATGGCTACACCTTC. Its translation: CASSLGQLDGYTF.

The chain employs TRBV18 and TRBJ2-1; D possibly corresponds to TRBD1 (5 bases). The germline CDR1 and CDR2 sequences are KGHSH and LQKENI. The CDR3 runs to 15 residues. V dropped 3 bases and J dropped 7 bases, with 16 bases sitting between them. The CDR3 loop reads CASSPVGADHNEQFF. The CDR3 coding sequence is TGTGCCAGCTCACCCGTTGGGGCAGACCATAATGAGCAGTTCTTC. The whole variable domain, remainder taken from reference TRBV18 and TRBJ2-1, is NAGVMQNPRHLVRRRGQEARLRCSPMKGHSHVYWYRQLPEEGLKFMVYLQKENIIDESGMPKERFSAEFPKEGPSILRIQQVVRGDSAAYFCASSPVGADHNEQFFGPGTRLTVL.

The chain carries TRBV29-1 and TRBJ1-1; D uncertain. Between the trimmed V and J ends, which lost 0 bases and 7 bases, there was a span of 12 bases. CDR1 is SQVTM and CDR2 is ANQGSEA in the germline V gene. The CDR3 has 13 amino acids. CDR3 nucleotide sequence: TGCAGCGTTGAAGATATTCACGGTAGTGAAGCTTTCTTT. This encodes CSVEDIHGSEAFF. The full variable domain, with the rest looked up from reference TRBV29-1 and TRBJ1-1, is SAVISQKPSRDICQRGTSLTIQCQVDSQVTMMFWYRQQPGQSLTLIATANQGSEATYESGFVIDKFPISRPNLTFSTLTVSNMSPEDSSIYLCSVEDIHGSEAFFGQGTRLTVV.

The CDR3 reads CASSQSGGDLFFYEQYF. The CDR3 bases are TGCGCCAGCAGCCAATCGGGCGGGGACCTTTTTTTCTACGAGCAGTACTTC. The genes are TRBV4-1 and TRBJ2-7; weak D call: TRBD2 (6 bases). Germline V gene sequence: CDR1 MGHRA, CDR2 YSYEKL. V was clipped by 2 bases and J by 3 bases, with 20 bases between them. The CDR3 has 17 amino acids.

The V call is TRBV5-4, the J call TRBJ2-1, with 7 positions matching TRBD2. The CDR3 covers 14 residues. Trimming removed 3 bases from V and 2 bases from J; junction bases left unmatched: 2. The V gene's germline CDR1 is SGHNT and CDR2 YYREEE (reference sequence). CDR3 bases: TGTGCCAGCAGCTGGGGGGGGGCCTACAATGAGCAGTTCTTC. It yields the protein CASSWGGAYNEQFF.

The chain combines TRBV5-8 with TRBJ1-1, with D perhaps matching TRBD1 (6 bases). CDR1 is SGHTS, CDR2 YDEGEE, per germline. The V end lost 4 bases, the J end lost 3 bases, and 16 bases lay between the germline ends. This CDR3 spans 15 amino acids. CDR3 nucleotides: TGTGCCAGCAGCCGGGGGGGGCAGACGGACACTGAAGCTTTCTTT. The encoded protein is CASSRGGQTDTEAFF.

The rearrangement joins TRBV2 to TRBJ1-2; 9 positions agree with TRBD1. This CDR3 region has 16 residues. V shed 7 bases, J shed 2 bases, and the junction held 11 bases outside the gene matches. Germline V gene data show CDR1 as SNHLY and CDR2 as FYNNEI. CDR3 nucleotide sequence: TGTGCCAGCAAAAGTACAGGGGGCCCCCAGAACTATGGCTACACCTTC. It yields the protein CASKSTGGPQNYGYTF.

The CDR3 DNA follows: TGTGCCAGCAGTGCGATTCCCGGGACAGGGAGGGCCCGGGGCTATGGCTACACCTTC. Protein sequence: CASSAIPGTGRARGYGYTF. The rearrangement links TRBV27 to TRBJ1-2; 9 bases map to TRBD1. V shed 5 bases, J shed 4 bases, and the junction held 20 bases outside the gene matches. The germline gives CDR1 MNHEY, CDR2 SMNVEV (reference sequence). CDR3 length: 19 residues.

V gene TRBV9 combines with J gene TRBJ2-7; a weak D match, TRBD2 (6 bases). Germline V gene lookup returns CDR1 SGDLS and CDR2 YYNGEE. There are 14 residues in the CDR3. V was shortened by 1 base and J by 1 base, with 9 bases between the two germline ends. Here the CDR3 reads CASSVSSGSYEQYF. The CDR3 bases are TGTGCCAGCAGCGTAAGTAGCGGATCCTACGAGCAGTACTTC.

The chain is built from TRBV5-8 and TRBJ1-4; D may be TRBD1 (5 bases). In germline, CDR1 is SGHTS, CDR2 YDEGEE. Trimming removed 4 bases from V and 2 bases from J, with 21 bases in between. The CDR3 has 18 amino acids. CDR3 bases: TGTGCCAGCAGCCTCCGACAACCGTTCGGGGGGACTAATGAAAAACTGTTTTTT. Translation gives CASSLRQPFGGTNEKLFF.

The chain joins TRBV25-1 to TRBJ2-5, with 8 bases that match TRBD1. This CDR3 comprises 15 residues. Losses at the gene ends were 2 bases for V and 7 bases for J; bases not matched to a gene: 9. Germline assignment: CDR1 MGHDK and CDR2 SYGVNS. The CDR3 is CASSEIQGAKGTQYF. The CDR3 DNA is TGTGCCAGCAGTGAAATCCAGGGGGCCAAAGGGACCCAGTACTTC.

The chain has TRBV7-8 and TRBJ1-5, with no clear D. The length of the CDR3 is 15 residues. With 1 base removed from V and 1 base from J, the gap between germline ends came to 8 bases. Germline CDR1 reads SGHVS; CDR2 reads FQNEAQ. CDR3 residues: CASSLGTGSNQPQHF. The DNA for the CDR3 is TGTGCCAGCAGCTTAGGAACGGGGAGCAATCAGCCCCAGCATTTT. The variable domain in full, with the rest retrieved from reference TRBV7-8 and TRBJ1-5, is GAGVSQSPRYKVAKRGQDVALRCDPISGHVSLFWYQQALGQGPEFLTYFQNEAQLDKSGLPSDRFFAERPEGSVSTLKIQRTQQEDSAVYLCASSLGTGSNQPQHFGDGTRLSIL.

V is TRBV28 and J is TRBJ1-5, with 7 positions matching TRBD1. Germline CDR1 reads MDHEN; CDR2 reads SYDVKM. Unmatched junction bases numbered 5, after V lost 6 bases and J lost 0 bases. This CDR3 is 15 amino acids long. CDR3 coding DNA: TGTGCCAGCAGCCAGACAGGGATTAGCAATCAGCCCCAGCATTTT. Translated, it gives CASSQTGISNQPQHF.

For the CDR3, the DNA is TGTGCCAGCAGCGTCTACGAGAACACTGAAGCTTTCTTT. Translation gives CASSVYENTEAFF. The chain employs TRBV9 and TRBJ1-1; D not certain. Trimming removed 2 bases from V and 1 base from J, with 6 bases in between. The CDR3 runs to 13 residues. Germline V gives CDR1 SGDLS, CDR2 YYNGEE.

This clone was observed once. The rearrangement joins TRBV11-3 to TRBJ2-7, with 10 positions matching TRBD1. Germline loops: CDR1 SGHNT, CDR2 YENEEA. Trimming removed 8 bases from V and 6 bases from J; junction bases left unmatched: 19. The CDR3 has 17 amino acids. This CDR3 is CASGPGTGEELGGEQYF. The CDR3 DNA reads TGTGCCAGCGGTCCGGGGACAGGGGAGGAGTTGGGGGGCGAGCAGTACTTC.

This clone has just one count. The genes are TRBV7-6 and TRBJ1-1, with 7 bases that match TRBD1. Germline V gene sequence: CDR1 SGHVS, CDR2 FNYEAQ. The V and J ends lost 2 bases and 1 base, in that order; junction bases with no gene match: 10. The CDR3 loop spans 17 amino acids. CDR3 sequence reads: CASSLTPPRQGNTEAFF. In nucleotides, the CDR3 is TGTGCCAGCAGCTTAACCCCCCCCCGACAGGGGAACACTGAAGCTTTCTTT. Full variable domain (outside the CDR3, taken from reference TRBV7-6 and TRBJ1-1): GAGVSQSPRYKVTKRGQDVALRCDPISGHVSLYWYRQALGQGPEFLTYFNYEAQQDKSGLPNDRFSAERPEGSISTLTIQRTEQRDSAMYRCASSLTPPRQGNTEAFFGQGTRLTVV.

The chain employs TRBV4-2 and TRBJ2-3; 7 bases match TRBD2. Trimming took 1 base from V and 0 from J; bases not matched to a gene: 10. This CDR3 comprises 18 residues. Germline CDR1 LGHNA, CDR2 YNFKEQ. CDR3 protein: CASSQVINQRGSTDTQYF. CDR3 coding DNA: TGTGCCAGCAGCCAAGTGATTAACCAGCGGGGTAGCACAGATACGCAGTATTTT.

The J gene is TRBJ2-3, the V gene TRBV13; D might be TRBD2 (6 bases). Deletions cut 0 bases from V and 2 bases from J, with 15 bases between. CDR3 length equals 17 residues. The germline gives CDR1 PRHDT, CDR2 FYEKMQ (reference sequence). CDR3 sequence (DNA): TGTGCCAGCAGCTTAGGCCGTGGCGGGGAGGTCACAGATACGCAGTATTTT. Protein product: CASSLGRGGEVTDTQYF.